One and the same sample provided the 15 T cell receptor beta chains below, sequenced in a study of blood T cell repertoires in COVID-19. Measured with immunoSEQ multiplex PCR; TCRdb has only the in-frame clones, and not every one. Here the sample spans some 160,000 clones, 80% to 85% being singletons. The source material was peripheral blood. These receptors were taken from a man in his sixties or seventies with active or convalescent COVID-19.

In this sample, this clone turned up a few times. The chain employs TRBV10-1 and TRBJ1-5, with TRBD1 matching 9 bases. Losses at the gene ends were 6 bases for V and 2 bases for J; bases not matched to a gene: 2. The CDR3 is 14 amino acids. Germline assignment: CDR1 WNHNN and CDR2 SYGVQD (reference sequence). The DNA for the CDR3 is TGCGCCAGCAGGGGGGACAGGGGCAATCAGCCCCAGCATTTT. It encodes CASRGDRGNQPQHF.

This clone has a handful of counts. The genes are TRBV27 and TRBJ2-7; weak D call: TRBD2 (5 bases). The V and J ends lost 5 bases and 5 bases respectively, with 16 bases between them. Germline V gives CDR1 MNHEY, CDR2 SMNVEV (reference sequence). The CDR3 is made up of 14 amino acids. CDR3 in DNA: TGTGCCAGCAGTCAATCGTCGGGGTGGGACGAGCAGTACTTC. Protein: CASSQSSGWDEQYF.

This chain joins TRBV6-5 and TRBJ1-2, with 7 nucleotides matching TRBD1. There are 15 residues in the CDR3. Germline V lookup: CDR1 MNHEY, CDR2 SVGAGI. Losses at the gene ends were 6 bases for V and 7 bases for J; bases not matched to a gene: 14. CDR3 sequence (DNA): TGTGCCAGCAGCGGATCAACAGGGGCGTGGGGTGGCTACACCTTC. Its protein is CASSGSTGAWGGYTF.

The CDR3 DNA is TGCGCCAGCAGCCCGCTAGCGGACAATGAGCAGTTCTTC. Its translation: CASSPLADNEQFF. This chain joins TRBV5-1 and TRBJ2-1, with 7 bases matching TRBD2. The CDR3 has 13 amino acids. CDR1 SGHRS and CDR2 YFSETQ come from the germline V gene. Unmatched junction bases numbered 3, after V lost 4 bases and J lost 5 bases.

V usage is TRBV28 and J usage is TRBJ1-5, with unresolved D. This CDR3 region has 16 residues. V shed 4 bases and J shed 0 bases, with 13 bases lying between them. Germline lookup yields CDR1 MDHEN and CDR2 SYDVKM. CDR3 loop: CASSSLGLDSNQPQHF. The CDR3 nucleotides are TGTGCCAGCAGTTCCTTAGGACTTGATAGCAATCAGCCCCAGCATTTT.

V usage is TRBV27 and J usage is TRBJ2-1; no clear D gene. From germline, CDR1 is MNHEY and CDR2 SMNVEV (reference sequence). V shed 3 bases and J shed 0 bases, with 6 bases lying between them. The CDR3 runs to 14 residues. The CDR3 bases are TGTGCCAGCAGTTTGCGGTACTCCTACAATGAGCAGTTCTTC. Its translation is CASSLRYSYNEQFF.

This chain connects TRBV29-1 to TRBJ1-1; unclear D gene. The germline V and J ends were trimmed by 8 bases and 1 base, with 11 bases remaining between them. The CDR3 totals 12 residues. The germline CDR1 and CDR2 sequences are SQVTM and ANQGSEA. The chain's CDR3 is CSPQRANTEAFF. The CDR3 region has the DNA TGCAGCCCCCAGCGGGCGAACACTGAAGCTTTCTTT.

The DNA of the CDR3 is TGTGCCAGCAGACTAGCGGGAGGGTTCTACGAGCAGTACTTC. Translation: CASRLAGGFYEQYF. The chain recombines TRBV6-5 with TRBJ2-7; 13 nucleotides align to TRBD2. The CDR3 extends over 14 amino acids. J lost 3 bases, V lost 6 bases, and 2 bases had no gene match. Germline V gene sequence: CDR1 MNHEY, CDR2 SVGAGI.

V gene TRBV30 combines with J gene TRBJ2-7; D is perhaps TRBD1 (6 bases). The germline gives CDR1 GTSNPN, CDR2 SVGIG (reference sequence). Trimming took off 5 bases at V and 2 bases at J, with 13 bases between the two ends. This CDR3 spans 13 amino acids. This CDR3 reads CAWGGRGTYEQYF. CDR3 nucleotide sequence: TGTGCCTGGGGGGGCAGGGGCACCTACGAGCAGTACTTC.

The chain is built from TRBV7-8 and TRBJ1-2; D uncertain. Germline lookup yields CDR1 SGHVS and CDR2 FQNEAQ. The ends were cut back, 5 bases at V and 7 bases at J, with 23 bases in the middle. The CDR3 has 16 amino acids. The CDR3 DNA sequence: TGTGCCAGCAGCCCTAGTGGGCGGGGTTGGGAGGGTGGCTACACCTTC. Amino acids: CASSPSGRGWEGGYTF.

V gene TRBV19 combines with J gene TRBJ2-5; maybe TRBD1 (5 bases). Per the germline V gene, CDR1 is LNHDA and CDR2 is SQIVND (reference sequence). Trimming pared 6 bases from V and 5 bases from J, leaving 13 bases between. This CDR3 has 13 amino acids. The CDR3 bases are TGTGCCAGTAGATTAGGGGTGGATGAGACCCAGTACTTC. As protein: CASRLGVDETQYF.

V and J are TRBV2 and TRBJ2-7; D is unresolved. V was pared by 4 bases and J by 0 bases, with 13 bases between. CDR1 and CDR2 from the germline V gene are SNHLY and FYNNEI. The CDR3 is made up of 15 amino acids. DNA of the CDR3: TGTGCCAGCAGTGGTCAGGCGATGGGCTCCTACGAGCAGTACTTC. Its translation is CASSGQAMGSYEQYF.

This sequence joins TRBV3-1 (or the pseudogene TRBV3-2) and TRBJ2-1; 8 positions match TRBD1. This CDR3 is built from 12 residues. Looked up from germline, CDR1 is LGHDT and CDR2 is YNNKEL (reference sequence). The J segment lost 10 bases and the V segment lost 6 bases, leaving 5 bases of the junction unmatched. In DNA form, the CDR3 reads TGTGCCAGCAGGACGCCAGGGGGCGAGCAGTTCTTC. This codes for CASRTPGGEQFF.

This clone turned up a few times. The J gene is TRBJ2-7, the V gene TRBV19, with 10 bases aligning to TRBD1. The CDR3 runs 14 residues. Unmatched junction bases numbered 8, after V lost 5 bases and J lost 7 bases. The germline V gene encodes CDR1 LNHDA and CDR2 SQIVND (reference sequence). In DNA form, the CDR3 reads TGTGCCAGTAGTCCCAGACAGGGGGCGAGAGAGCAGTACTTC. This codes for CASSPRQGAREQYF.

CDR3 bases: TGTGCCAGCAGCTTTGCACCGGACACTGAAGCTTTCTTT. Encoded protein: CASSFAPDTEAFF. The rearrangement links TRBV7-2 to TRBJ1-1; the D is unclear. Germline V lookup: CDR1 SGHTA, CDR2 FQGNSA. The CDR3 covers 13 residues. Trimming took 3 bases from V and 3 from J, leaving 8 bases between them.